This T cell receptor beta chain appears in the sequencing data of a study of blood T cell repertoires in COVID-19. Study details: COVID-19 samples collected from the United States, Italy and Spain covered acute and convalescent phases.

Sequenced by immunoSEQ multiplex PCR; TCRdb stores in-frame clones only, minus some. The sample lists approximately 130,000 clones, about 90% occurring once. This CDR3 is 17 amino acids long. Germline CDR1 ENHRY, CDR2 SYGVKD. Trimming pared 0 bases from V and 6 bases from J, leaving 15 bases between. What was sequenced was peripheral blood. The chain uses TRBV10-3 and TRBJ1-6; D call uncertain. The TCR sequence derives from a woman aged 45-59 years who had recovered from COVID-19. The CDR3 loop reads CAISESGGGTFNSPLHF. In DNA form, the CDR3 reads TGTGCCATCAGTGAGTCGGGCGGAGGAACATTTAATTCACCCCTCCACTTT.